The 21 T cell receptor beta chains below all came from one sample that was sequenced in a study of shared clonotypes between healthy human individuals. Positively selected for CCR7, the CD45RO-negative cells used as naive CD8 cells excluded terminally differentiated effector memory CD45RA+ cells. Only in-frame clones appear in the TCRdb table, and some are missing; sequencing was by immunoSEQ multiplex PCR. The repertoire holds fewer than 850,000 clones, with around 96% as singletons. Material for sequencing was naive CD8+ T cells sorted from blood. The receptors were gathered from a man aged 25 to 40 in good health.

The rearrangement joins TRBV2 to TRBJ1-1, with D perhaps TRBD1 (5 bases). CDR3 size: 14 residues. Deletions cut 10 bases from V and 0 bases from J, with 15 bases between. CDR1 is SNHLY, CDR2 FYNNEI, per germline. CDR3 loop: CANQPGPMNTEAFF. In DNA form, the CDR3 reads TGTGCCAACCAGCCGGGACCCATGAACACTGAAGCTTTCTTT.

V and J are TRBV14 and TRBJ2-3; 10 bases are shared with TRBD2. The CDR3 covers 15 residues. Germline V gives CDR1 SGHDN, CDR2 FVKESK. The ends lost 4 bases at V and 5 bases at J; junction bases unmatched: 6. CDR3 coding DNA: TGTGCCAGCAGCCTCCTCGGACTAGCGGTAGATACGCAGTATTTT. Protein: CASSLLGLAVDTQYF.

Remarks on this clone: This sample also contains other DNA sequences that code for the same CDR3. In nucleotides, the CDR3 is TGCGCCAGCAGCCAAGAGCGGTCATACAATGAGCAGTTCTTC. Protein sequence: CASSQERSYNEQFF. The V gene is TRBV4-1, the J gene TRBJ2-1; D unresolved. The V end was cut by 0 bases, the J end by 4 bases, with 7 bases between. CDR1 MGHRA and CDR2 YSYEKL come from the germline V gene. CDR3 length: 14 amino acids.

The chain employs TRBV6-6 and TRBJ2-3; the D is unclear. The germline CDR1 and CDR2 sequences are MNHNY and SVGAGI (reference sequence). The ends were cut back, 0 bases at V and 7 bases at J, with 17 bases in the middle. The CDR3 contains 16 residues. The CDR3 reads CASSYSMEIGDYTQYF. DNA of the CDR3: TGTGCCAGCAGTTACTCGATGGAAATTGGAGACTATACGCAGTATTTT.

The gene calls are TRBV21-1 and TRBJ2-1; the table gives TRBD2 as D, unverified against the DNA. TRBV21-1 corresponds to a pseudogene. This CDR3 contains 10 residues. This CDR3 is CASRGSFRFF. The DNA of the CDR3 is TGTGCCAGCCGCGGGAGTTTTCGGTTCTTC.

V usage is TRBV4-3 and J usage is TRBJ2-7, with D possibly TRBD2 on 6 matching bases. Germline V lookup: CDR1 LGHNA, CDR2 YSLEER. V lost 0 bases and J 2 bases, leaving 17 bases between the germline ends. The CDR3 totals 17 residues. The CDR3 here is CASSQDSRPGLTYEQYF. CDR3 in DNA: TGCGCCAGCAGCCAAGACTCCCGACCGGGACTCACCTACGAGCAGTACTTC.

This clone has a single count. CDR3 nucleotide sequence: TGTGCCAGCAGTCTAGCCGTGGCCCCCGCCTACGAGCAGTACTTC. It codes for CASSLAVAPAYEQYF. The chain links TRBV27 to TRBJ2-7; TRBD2 is a possible D gene (5 bases). Between the trimmed V and J ends, which lost 5 bases and 2 bases, there was a span of 16 bases. The CDR3 spans 15 residues. The germline CDR1 and CDR2 sequences are MNHEY and SMNVEV (reference sequence).

V usage is TRBV7-2 and J usage is TRBJ2-7; 9 nucleotides match TRBD2. The V segment lost 5 bases and the J segment 1 base; nucleotides outside the gene matches: 12. The V gene's germline CDR1 is SGHTA and CDR2 FQGNSA. This CDR3 comprises 17 residues. CDR3 protein: CASSLVELAGFSYEQYF. CDR3 in DNA: TGTGCCAGCAGCCTAGTAGAACTAGCGGGTTTTTCCTACGAGCAGTACTTC.

This rearrangement joins TRBV7-2 to TRBJ2-1; no reliable D call. V was pared by 1 base and J by 8 bases, with 6 bases between. This CDR3 region has 12 residues. Germline loops: CDR1 SGHTA, CDR2 FQGNSA. CDR3 coding DNA: TGTGCCAGCAGCTTAGTTGTATATGAGCAGTTCTTC. It yields the protein CASSLVVYEQFF.

In the case of this clone: The sample contains more than one DNA sequence encoding this CDR3. This rearrangement joins TRBV5-6 to TRBJ2-7, with unresolved D. V lost 0 bases and J 1 base, leaving 8 bases between the germline ends. This CDR3 region has 14 residues. CDR1 is SGHDT, CDR2 YYEEEE, per germline. CDR3 coding DNA: TGTGCCAGCAGCTTGGGTGGACCGTCCTACGAGCAGTACTTC. This encodes CASSLGGPSYEQYF. Drawing the rest from reference TRBV5-6 and TRBJ2-7, the complete variable domain is DAGVTQSPTHLIKTRGQQVTLRCSPKSGHDTVSWYQQALGQGPQFIFQYYEEEERQRGNFPDRFSGHQFPNYSSELNVNALLLGDSALYLCASSLGGPSYEQYFGPGTRLTVT.

The rearrangement joins TRBV29-1 to TRBJ2-1, with D possibly matching TRBD2 (5 bases). Looked up from germline, CDR1 is SQVTM and CDR2 is ANQGSEA. This CDR3 is 13 amino acids long. With 7 bases removed from V and 6 bases from J, the gap between germline ends came to 16 bases. The CDR3 protein is CSDARSESNEQFF. The CDR3 coding sequence is TGCAGCGACGCCCGTAGCGAGAGCAATGAGCAGTTCTTC.

The chain links TRBV9 to TRBJ2-7; 9 bases align to TRBD1. CDR1 and CDR2 from the germline V gene are SGDLS and YYNGEE. J was trimmed by 1 base and V by 0 bases; bases with no gene match: 2. There are 15 residues in the CDR3. The DNA for the CDR3 is TGTGCCAGCAGCGTAGAGGGACAGGGTTCCTACGAGCAGTACTTC. Amino acid sequence: CASSVEGQGSYEQYF.

The chain combines TRBV27 with TRBJ2-7, with unresolved D. Trimming cost V 2 bases and J 3 bases, with 17 bases left between them. Germline V gene data show CDR1 as MNHEY and CDR2 as SMNVEV (reference sequence). This CDR3 is 16 amino acids long. CDR3 sequence reads: CASSLKGRAGYYEQYF. CDR3 nucleotide sequence: TGTGCCAGCAGTTTAAAGGGTCGGGCAGGCTACTACGAGCAGTACTTC.

The count of this clone is one. The chain couples TRBV27 to TRBJ2-3; the D gene could be TRBD1 or TRBD2 (5 bases each). With 0 bases removed from V and 1 base from J, the gap between germline ends came to 14 bases. Looked up from germline, CDR1 is MNHEY and CDR2 is SMNVEV (reference sequence). This CDR3 has 17 residues. CDR3 coding DNA: TGTGCCAGCAGTTTATCCCCGGGGCTAAAAGGCACAGATACGCAGTATTTT. Its protein product is CASSLSPGLKGTDTQYF.

The V and J genes are TRBV7-8 and TRBJ2-1, with 13 bases aligning to TRBD2. V shed 1 base and J 5 bases; nucleotides not matched to a gene: 8. The germline gives CDR1 SGHVS, CDR2 FQNEAQ. This CDR3 is built from 18 residues. The DNA for the CDR3 is TGTGCCAGCAGCTTAGATGGACTAGCGGGAGTCGGAGACAATGAGCAGTTCTTC. Its protein is CASSLDGLAGVGDNEQFF. Together with reference TRBV7-8 and TRBJ2-1, the CDR3 gives the full variable domain: GAGVSQSPRYKVAKRGQDVALRCDPISGHVSLFWYQQALGQGPEFLTYFQNEAQLDKSGLPSDRFFAERPEGSVSTLKIQRTQQEDSAVYLCASSLDGLAGVGDNEQFFGPGTRLTVL.

The chain employs TRBV15 and TRBJ2-1; D is unclear. CDR1 and CDR2 (germline): LNHNV, YYDKDF (reference sequence). The CDR3 totals 14 residues. Trimming cost V 3 bases and J 10 bases, with 16 bases left between them. This CDR3 is CATSSASPAREQFF. The CDR3, as DNA: TGTGCCACCAGCAGCGCCTCTCCGGCCCGGGAGCAGTTCTTC.

This chain connects TRBV6-1 to TRBJ1-2; 7 nucleotides agree with TRBD1. The CDR3 totals 14 residues. From germline, CDR1 is MNHNS and CDR2 SASEGT. J was trimmed by 2 bases and V by 5 bases; bases with no gene match: 5. For the CDR3, the DNA is TGTGCCAGCAGTAACAGGGGAAGAAACTATGGCTACACCTTC. The encoded protein is CASSNRGRNYGYTF.

The chain has TRBV6-5 and TRBJ1-1; 7 bases are a match to TRBD1. The CDR3 covers 13 residues. Germline loops: CDR1 MNHEY, CDR2 SVGAGI. V dropped 9 bases and J dropped 3; count of bases not matched to a gene: 7. CDR3 in amino acids: CASRPGGDTEAFF. DNA for the CDR3: TGTGCCAGTAGACCAGGGGGGGACACTGAAGCTTTCTTT.

The chain is built from TRBV29-1 and TRBJ2-7; TRBD2 matches 7 bases. The J segment lost 0 bases and the V segment lost 5 bases, leaving 19 bases of the junction unmatched. The CDR3 has 18 residues. The germline gives CDR1 SQVTM, CDR2 ANQGSEA. The CDR3 protein is CSVKEADLRLATSYEQYF. CDR3 nucleotides: TGCAGCGTTAAGGAGGCCGACCTGAGACTAGCTACCTCCTACGAGCAGTACTTC.

The chain combines TRBV12-5 with TRBJ2-3; TRBD1 matches 8 bases. The CDR3 sequence is 15 residues long. V dropped 3 bases and J dropped 2; count of bases not matched to a gene: 4. Germline assignment: CDR1 LGHNT and CDR2 FRNRAP. The CDR3 spells CASGFGQGFTDTQYF. CDR3 nucleotides: TGTGCTAGTGGTTTCGGACAGGGATTCACAGATACGCAGTATTTT. The full variable domain, with the rest looked up from reference TRBV12-5 and TRBJ2-3, is DARVTQTPRHKVTEMGQEVTMRCQPILGHNTVFWYRQTMMQGLELLAYFRNRAPLDDSGMPKDRFSAEMPDATLATLKIQPSEPRDSAVYFCASGFGQGFTDTQYFGPGTRLTVL.

The chain employs TRBV27 and TRBJ2-3, with 14 bases fitting TRBD2. Germline assignment: CDR1 MNHEY and CDR2 SMNVEV (reference sequence). The CDR3 covers 18 residues. V was clipped by 5 bases and J by 2 bases; unmatched bases: 9. CDR3 in DNA: TGTGCCAGCAGTATTTTCGGGACTAGCGGGAGTACCACAGATACGCAGTATTTT. It translates to CASSIFGTSGSTTDTQYF.